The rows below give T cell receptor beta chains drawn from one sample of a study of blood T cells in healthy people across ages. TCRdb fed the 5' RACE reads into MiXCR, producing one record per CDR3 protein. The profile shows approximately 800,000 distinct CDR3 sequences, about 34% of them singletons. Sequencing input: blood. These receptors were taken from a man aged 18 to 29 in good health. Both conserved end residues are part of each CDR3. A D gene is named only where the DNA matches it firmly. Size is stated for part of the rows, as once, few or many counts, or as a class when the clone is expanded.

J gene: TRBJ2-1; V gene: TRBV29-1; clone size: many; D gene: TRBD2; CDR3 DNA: TGCAGCGTTGCTACTAGCGGGGGGGAATCCCATGAGCAGTTCTTC; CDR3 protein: CSVATSGGESHEQFF
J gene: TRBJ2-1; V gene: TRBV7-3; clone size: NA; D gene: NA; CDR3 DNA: TGTGCCAGCAGCTTAGCTGGACAGCGGGACGTACGGTTCTTC; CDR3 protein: CASSLAGQRDVRFF
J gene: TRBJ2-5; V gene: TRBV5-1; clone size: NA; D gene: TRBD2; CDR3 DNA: TGCGCCAGCAGCTTGTTTAGCGGGGGGGCAGACAGGTCGGATGAGCAGTACTTC; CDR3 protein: CASSLFSGGADRSDEQYF
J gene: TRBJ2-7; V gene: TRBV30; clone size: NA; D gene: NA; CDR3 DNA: TGTGCCTGGAGAAGGACCGTCCTGGATGTCCACGAGCAGTACTTC; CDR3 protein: CAWRRTVLDVHEQYF
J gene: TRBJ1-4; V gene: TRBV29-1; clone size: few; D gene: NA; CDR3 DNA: TGCAGCGTTGAAGATAGTGAGGGGCCTAATGAAAAACTGTTTTTT; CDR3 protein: CSVEDSEGPNEKLFF
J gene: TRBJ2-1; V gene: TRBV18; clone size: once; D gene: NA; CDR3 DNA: TGTGCCAGCTCACCACCGGCCGTGAGCTCCTACAATGGGCAGTTCTTC; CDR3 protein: CASSPPAVSSYNGQFF
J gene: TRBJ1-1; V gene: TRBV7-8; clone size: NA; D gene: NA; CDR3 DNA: TGTGCCAGCAGCCCGAATTCAATGAACACTGCAGCTTTCTTT; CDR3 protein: CASSPNSMNTAAFF
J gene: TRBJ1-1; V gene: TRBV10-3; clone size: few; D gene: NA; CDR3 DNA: TGTGCCATCAGCGGGGCCGAACAGACTAACACTGAAGCTTTCTTT; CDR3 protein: CAISGAEQTNTEAFF
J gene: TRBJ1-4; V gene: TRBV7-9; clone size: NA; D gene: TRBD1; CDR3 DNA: TGTGCCAGCAGCTGGGGACAGAATAATGAAAAACTGTTTTTT; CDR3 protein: CASSWGQNNEKLFF
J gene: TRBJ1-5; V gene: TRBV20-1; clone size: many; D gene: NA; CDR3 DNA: TGCAGTGCTGAAGATAAGGTGTGGCAGCCCCAGCATTTT; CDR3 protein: CSAEDKVWQPQHF
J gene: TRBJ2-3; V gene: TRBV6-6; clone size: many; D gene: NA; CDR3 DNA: TGTGCCAGCAGTTACTCGGTCAGGTACACAGATACGCAGTATTTT; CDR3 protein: CASSYSVRYTDTQYF
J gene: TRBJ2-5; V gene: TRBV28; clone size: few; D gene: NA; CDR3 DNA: TGTGCCAGCAGTTCCTTCCGGGAGTCCCAAGAGACCCAGTACTTC; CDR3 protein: CASSSFRESQETQYF
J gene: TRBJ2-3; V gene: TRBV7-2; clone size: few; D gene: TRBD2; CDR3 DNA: TGTGCCAGCAGCGGGGGACTAGCGGGGGTATGGGATACGCAGTATTTT; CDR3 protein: CASSGGLAGVWDTQYF
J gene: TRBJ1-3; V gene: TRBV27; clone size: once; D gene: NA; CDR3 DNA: TGTGCCACCAGGGCCGGATTGACTGGAAACACCATATATTTT; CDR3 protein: CATRAGLTGNTIYF
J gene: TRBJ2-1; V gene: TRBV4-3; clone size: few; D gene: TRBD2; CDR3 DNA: TGCGCCAGCAGCCAAGATTCGGTAGCGGGGAATGAGCAGTTCTTC; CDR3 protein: CASSQDSVAGNEQFF
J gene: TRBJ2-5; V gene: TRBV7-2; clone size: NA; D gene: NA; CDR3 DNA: TGTGCCAGCAGCTCTAGGGCGGAGACCCAGTACTTC; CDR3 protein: CASSSRAETQYF
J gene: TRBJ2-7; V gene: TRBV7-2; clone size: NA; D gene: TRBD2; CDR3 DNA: TGTGCCAGCAGCTCCCTAGCGGGGAGGGCCTACAATGAGCAGTACTTC; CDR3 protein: CASSSLAGRAYNEQYF
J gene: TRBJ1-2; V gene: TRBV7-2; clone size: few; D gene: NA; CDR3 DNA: TGTGCCAGCAGCTCCAAAACGGGTGGGGGCTACACCTTC; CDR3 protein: CASSSKTGGGYTF
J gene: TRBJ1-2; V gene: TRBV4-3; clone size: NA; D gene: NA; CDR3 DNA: TGCGCCAGCAGCCAAGATCATGAGTCGGGCAGGGGAGGAGGCTACACCTTC; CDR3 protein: CASSQDHESGRGGGYTF
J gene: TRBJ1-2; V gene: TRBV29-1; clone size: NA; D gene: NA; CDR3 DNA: TGCAGCGTTGAAGTTGGATACAACAGGGAGCTTTCCCCCCAACTATATGGCTACACCTTC; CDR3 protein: CSVEVGYNRELSPQLYGYTF
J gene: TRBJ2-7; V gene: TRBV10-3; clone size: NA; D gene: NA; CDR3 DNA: TGTGCCATCAGTGGAGAGACTAGGGACTACGAGCAGTACTTC; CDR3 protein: CAISGETRDYEQYF
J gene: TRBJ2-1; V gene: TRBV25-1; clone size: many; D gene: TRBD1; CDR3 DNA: TGTGCCAGCAGTGCCCCCGGGACAGGGACCAATGAGCAGTTCTTC; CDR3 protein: CASSAPGTGTNEQFF
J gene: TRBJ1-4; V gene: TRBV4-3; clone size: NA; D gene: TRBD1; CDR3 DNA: TGCGCCAGCAGCCAGGATGAGACAGGGGGCGAAACAGCAACTAATGAAAAACTGTTTTTT; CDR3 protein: CASSQDETGGETATNEKLFF
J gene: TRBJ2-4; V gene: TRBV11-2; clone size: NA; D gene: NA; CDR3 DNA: TGTGCCAGCAGCTACCCAGCCGGGGGAGCCAAAAACATTCAGTACTTC; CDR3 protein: CASSYPAGGAKNIQYF
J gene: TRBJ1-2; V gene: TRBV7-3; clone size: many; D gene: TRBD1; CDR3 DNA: TGTGCCAGCAGCTTAGAGGGGGCGGACTATGGCTACACCTTC; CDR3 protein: CASSLEGADYGYTF
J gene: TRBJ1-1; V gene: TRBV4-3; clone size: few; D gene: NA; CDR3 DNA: TGCGCCAGCAGCCAAGGTCGGTCCACCAAGAACACTGAAGCTTTCTTT; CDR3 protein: CASSQGRSTKNTEAFF
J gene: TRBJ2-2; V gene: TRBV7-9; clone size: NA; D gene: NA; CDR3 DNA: TGTGCCAGCAGCTTATTATATTCGACGAGCGGGGAGCTGTTTTTT; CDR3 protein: CASSLLYSTSGELFF
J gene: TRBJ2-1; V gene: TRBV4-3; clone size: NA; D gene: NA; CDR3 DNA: TGCGCCAGCAGCACTTTGACAGGTGGGAATGAGCAGTTCTTC; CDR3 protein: CASSTLTGGNEQFF
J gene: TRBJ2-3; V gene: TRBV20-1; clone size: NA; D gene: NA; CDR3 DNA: TGCAGTGCTCTTACGGGAGATAGCACAGATACGCAGTATTTT; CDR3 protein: CSALTGDSTDTQYF
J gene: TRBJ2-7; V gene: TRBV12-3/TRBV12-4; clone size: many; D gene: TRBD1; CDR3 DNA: TGTGCCAGCAGTTTCGGGACAGATTCCTACTACGAGCAGTACTTC; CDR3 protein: CASSFGTDSYYEQYF
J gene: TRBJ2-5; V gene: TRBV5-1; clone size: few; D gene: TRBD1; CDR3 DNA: TGCGCCAGCAGCCCGGGACAGGGCCTCAATGAGCAGTACTTC; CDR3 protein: CASSPGQGLNEQYF
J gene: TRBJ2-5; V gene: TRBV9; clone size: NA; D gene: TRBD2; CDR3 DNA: TGTGCCAGCAGCGGGGGGGACTATCCCCCATGGGAGACCCAGTACTTC; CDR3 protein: CASSGGDYPPWETQYF
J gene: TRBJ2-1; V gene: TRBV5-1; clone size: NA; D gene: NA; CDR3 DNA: TGCGCCAGCAGCCGCAAATGGGACACATACAATGAGCAGTTCTTC; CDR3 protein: CASSRKWDTYNEQFF
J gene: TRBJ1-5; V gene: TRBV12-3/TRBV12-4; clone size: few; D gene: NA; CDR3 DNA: TGTGCCAGCAGGGAGGATGGCAATCAGCCCCAGCATTTT; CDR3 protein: CASREDGNQPQHF
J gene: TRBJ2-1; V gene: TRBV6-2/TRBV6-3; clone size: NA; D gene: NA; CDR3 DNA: TGTGCCAGCAGTGCCTCCTTCCAGCAGTTCTTC; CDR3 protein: CASSASFQQFF
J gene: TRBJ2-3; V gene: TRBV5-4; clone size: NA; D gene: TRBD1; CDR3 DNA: TGTGCCAGCAGCTTGGAAGGGGGCGCAGGGACAGATACGAAGTATTTT; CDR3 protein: CASSLEGGAGTDTKYF
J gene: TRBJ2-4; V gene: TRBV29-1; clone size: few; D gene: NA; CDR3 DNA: TGCAGCGTCGCCCTTGTCGTGGGCTCCAGGGGAAACATTCAGTACTTC; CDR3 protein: CSVALVVGSRGNIQYF
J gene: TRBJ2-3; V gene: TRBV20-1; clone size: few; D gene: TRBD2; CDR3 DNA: TGCAGTGCTAGCACTAGCGGGCGCACAGATACGCAGTATTTT; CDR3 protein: CSASTSGRTDTQYF
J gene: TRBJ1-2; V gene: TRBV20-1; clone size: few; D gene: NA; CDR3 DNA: TGCAGTGCTAGCGGAGCGAGTTATGGCTACACCTTC; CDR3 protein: CSASGASYGYTF
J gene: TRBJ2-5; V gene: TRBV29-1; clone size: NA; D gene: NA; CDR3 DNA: TGCAGCGTCCGGGACACATACCAAGAGACCCAGTACTTC; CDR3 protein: CSVRDTYQETQYF
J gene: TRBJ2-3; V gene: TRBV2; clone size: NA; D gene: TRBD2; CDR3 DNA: TGTGCCAGCAGTTCGGGACTAGCGGGGGGGCCCTTAAGCACAGATACGCAGTATTTT; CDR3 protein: CASSSGLAGGPLSTDTQYF
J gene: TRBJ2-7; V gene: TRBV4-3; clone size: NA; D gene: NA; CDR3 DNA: TGCGCCAGCAGCCAAGAAATACGGGACACCACCTACGAGCAGTACTTC; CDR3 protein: CASSQEIRDTTYEQYF
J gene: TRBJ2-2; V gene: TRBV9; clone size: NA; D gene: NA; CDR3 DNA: TGTGCCAGCACCGGGCCGAACACCGGGGAGCTGTTTTTT; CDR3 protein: CASTGPNTGELFF
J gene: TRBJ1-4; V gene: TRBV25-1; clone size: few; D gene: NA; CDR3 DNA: TGTGCCCAGAACCGGCGGGAAAAACTGTTTTTT; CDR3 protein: CAQNRREKLFF
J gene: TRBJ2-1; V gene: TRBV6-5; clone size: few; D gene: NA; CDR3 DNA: TGTGCCAGCAGCTCTCCGGGGGATGAGCAGTTCTTC; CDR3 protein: CASSSPGDEQFF
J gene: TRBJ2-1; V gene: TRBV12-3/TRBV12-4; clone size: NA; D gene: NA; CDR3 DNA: TGTGCCAGCAGTTTCGCCGGGACTCTAAGGGGTGAGCAGTTCTTC; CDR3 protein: CASSFAGTLRGEQFF
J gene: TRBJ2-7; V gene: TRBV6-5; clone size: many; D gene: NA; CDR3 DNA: TGTGCCAGCAGCCGCTCAGGGTGGGCCTACGAGCAGTACTTC; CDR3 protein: CASSRSGWAYEQYF
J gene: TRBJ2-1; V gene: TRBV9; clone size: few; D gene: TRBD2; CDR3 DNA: TGTGCCAGCAGCGCCGCGACTAGCGGGGCGCCATCCTACAATGAGCAGTTCTTC; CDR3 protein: CASSAATSGAPSYNEQFF
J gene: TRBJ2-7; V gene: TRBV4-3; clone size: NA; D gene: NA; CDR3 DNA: TGCGCCAGCAGCCAAGACGGGGACTCGTCCGCTAATGAGCAGTACTTC; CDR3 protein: CASSQDGDSSANEQYF
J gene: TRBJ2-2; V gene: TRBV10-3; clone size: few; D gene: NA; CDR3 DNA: TGTGCCATCAGTGAGGGGGTTACCGGGGAGCTGTTTTTT; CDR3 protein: CAISEGVTGELFF